This TCR beta chain was sequenced during a study of Graves' ophthalmopathy and Graves' hyperthyroidism. Points from the study as a whole: The authors also found most expanded thyroid clonotypes above 0.001 frequency in blood.

The authors amplified TCR beta CDR3 regions, and they did so from RNA transcripts for repertoire sequencing. Investigators did first-round RT-PCR with HTBI primers, then second-round multiplex PCR. TCRdb passed the multiplex PCR reads through MiXCR, listing each CDR3 protein once. There are around 340,000 distinct CDR3 sequences in the sample; roughly 15% occur only once, and 10% to 15% lies in the top ten. Ophthalmopathy was moderately-to-severely active, CAS at least 3, NOSPECS at least 4, lasting under 3 months. Clinical symptoms, serum thyroxine, TRAb, thyroid ultrasound and orbital computed tomography were relied on for diagnosis. Germline V CDR1 and CDR2: SGHDN, FVKESK. After removal of 4 bases from V and 6 bases from J, the junction contained 2 bases not matched to a gene. This CDR3 contains 13 residues. This clonotype has at least ten counts. The antigen remains unidentified.

Input material: peripheral blood. The chain links TRBV14 to TRBJ2-7, with TRBD1 identical over 11 bases. This TCR derives from an adult man with Graves' ophthalmopathy. The CDR3 spells CASSPGTGGEQYF. The DNA of the CDR3 is TGTGCCAGCAGCCCCGGGACAGGGGGCGAGCAGTACTTC. Supplemented by reference TRBV14 and TRBJ2-7, the full variable domain reads EAGVTQFPSHSVIEKGQTVTLRCDPISGHDNLYWYRRVMGKEIKFLLHFVKESKQDESGMPNNRFLAERTGGTYSTLKVQPAELEDSGVYFCASSPGTGGEQYFGPGTRLTVT.